Listed here is a single TCR beta chain. The data derive from a study of blood T cell repertoires in COVID-19. The CDR3 contains 19 residues. V dropped 6 bases and J dropped 4; count of bases not matched to a gene: 21. Germline values: CDR1 GTSNPN, CDR2 SVGIG (reference sequence). Sequenced by immunoSEQ multiplex PCR; TCRdb stores in-frame clones only, minus some. The sample lists more than 200,000 clones, around 88% seen once, with 4.1% in the top ten. Residents of approximately 25 US areas, aged about 18 to 89 years, made up the participants. The study assigned cohorts using participant-reported clinical history.

The receptor comes from a woman aged 25-40 years who had recovered from COVID-19. Sequenced sample: PBMCs or T cells enriched from blood (not recorded which). V and J are TRBV30 and TRBJ1-6; TRBD1 matches 7 bases. As DNA, the CDR3 is TGTGCCTGCCTTCACCGACGGGACAGACCCCTTTTTTATAATTCACCCCTCCACTTT. This sequence encodes CACLHRRDRPLFYNSPLHF.